What follows is one TCR beta chain and its context. This clonotype was found many times. Its antigen is unknown. No much larger clonotype is one base removed from it; base qualities were not supplied. This entry comes from a study of response to subunit inactivated influenza vaccine (dated by TCRdb to between 2018 and 2020). In terms of the full investigation: Deep quantitative profiling of the T cell receptor repertoire was used in the study to follow responses to a trivalent subunit inactivated influenza vaccine. Study-wide conclusions, independent of this receptor: It was suggested by the authors that each seasonal influenza vaccination may recruit only a limited number of new T cells.

CDR1 MNHEY and CDR2 SMNVEV are derived from the germline V gene (reference sequence). V trim: 4 bases; J trim: 9 bases; unmatched bases: 6. The CDR3 measures 15 amino acids from cysteine to phenylalanine. Of the read, only the CDR3 DNA is kept; its 45 bases are in frame from base 1. The library came from RT-PCR. Sequenced on an Illumina HiSeq 2500. TCRdb reprocessed the public reads (quality trimming at Q25 with fastp, clone calling with MiXCR) and kept in-frame beta chains. Each CDR3 protein appears once, grouped with its most common genes and DNA. This sample lists about 520,000 distinct CDR3 sequences; 6% to 9% were detected once. Together, the top ten hold about an eighth of the sample.

This sample comprised PBMCs from blood, obtained approximately 25 months after vaccination. The clonotype originates from a man between 50 and 70 years old who received an inactivated influenza vaccine. Donor details come from another sample of the same person, matched by shared clones. Here the chain combines TRBV27 and TRBJ2-1, with TRBD2 matching 13 junction bases. The sequenced DNA: TGTGCCAGCAGTTCGGGACTAGCGGGATCCGGTGAGCAGTTCTTC. The encoded protein is CASSSGLAGSGEQFF.